These T cell receptor beta chains were read from a single sample in a study of shared clonotypes between healthy human individuals. TCRdb's table, derived via immunoSEQ multiplex PCR, lists solely in-frame clones and lacks some. The sample includes about 2.4 million clones, 80% to 95% seen only once; the top ten take about 0.39%. Sequenced: naive CD4+ T cells from PBMCs. All receptors derive from a man aged 18 to 29 in good health. Some clones in this sample may be carry-over from other donors' samples. Both conserved end residues are part of each CDR3. Fields, in order: J gene, clone size, V gene, D gene, CDR3 DNA, CDR3 protein. The D gene is left open where the match is weak. Size values are once, few and many counts, or a class for expanded clones, and some rows have none.

>TRBJ2-1|-|TRBV18|TRBD2
TGTGCCAGCTCACCAGAGGGCATGACTAGCGGGAGGACCCGGAGTGAGCAGTTCTTC
CASSPEGMTSGRTRSEQFF
>TRBJ1-1|-|TRBV2|-
TGTGCCAGCAGTGCGGAGAAAGCTGAAGCTTTCTTT
CASSAEKAEAFF
>TRBJ1-4|-|TRBV29-1|-
TGCAGCGTTATGGCGGGGGGAAATGAAAAACTGTTTTTT
CSVMAGGNEKLFF
>TRBJ2-5|-|TRBV7-9|TRBD1
TGTGCCAGCAGCTTAGATAGGGGACAGGGAGGGTATTCCGCAGAGACCCAGTACTTC
CASSLDRGQGGYSAETQYF
>TRBJ2-2|-|TRBV28|-
TGTGCCAGCAGTTTAATCGCGGGCACCGGGGAGCTGTTTTTT
CASSLIAGTGELFF
>TRBJ2-1|-|TRBV4-3|TRBD1
TGCGCCAGCAGCCCAACAGGGGTCTCAGGCAATGAGCAGTTCTTC
CASSPTGVSGNEQFF
>TRBJ1-1|-|TRBV5-6|TRBD1
TGTGCCAGCAGGGGAGGATCCGGGACAGGGGCTGAAGCTTTCTTT
CASRGGSGTGAEAFF
>TRBJ2-1|-|TRBV5-1|-
TGCGCCAGCAGCCGAACGATTGTGAGCTCCTACAATGAGCAGTTCTTC
CASSRTIVSSYNEQFF
>TRBJ1-5|few|TRBV4-1|TRBD1
TGCGCCAGCAGCCTGGGACAGGGGAATCAGCCCCAGCATTTT
CASSLGQGNQPQHF
>TRBJ2-1|once|TRBV7-9|-
TGTGCCAGCAGCTCTGGTGAGCAGTTCTTC
CASSSGEQFF
>TRBJ2-1|-|TRBV14|TRBD1
TGTGCCAGCAGCGGGACAGGAAGCTACAATGAGCAGTTCTTC
CASSGTGSYNEQFF
>TRBJ2-7|-|TRBV28|-
TGTGCCAGCAGAATATACAGGGAAGCCTACGAGCAGTACTTC
CASRIYREAYEQYF
>TRBJ2-5|-|TRBV7-9|TRBD2
TGTGCCAGCAGCCAGGGGACTAGCTCGGAGACCCAGTACTTC
CASSQGTSSETQYF
>TRBJ1-2|-|TRBV7-8|-
TGTGCCAGCAGCCCCAGGGCCGTAGAGCCATATGGCTACACCTTC
CASSPRAVEPYGYTF
>TRBJ2-6|-|TRBV18|-
TGTGCCAGCTCACCACTCCCGCCTCTCTCTGGGGCCAACGTCCTGACTTTC
CASSPLPPLSGANVLTF
>TRBJ1-1|few|TRBV30|-
TGTGCCTGGAGCGAGGGGAAGACCCCTGAAGCTTTCTTT
CAWSEGKTPEAFF
>TRBJ2-5|once|TRBV28|TRBD1
TGTGCCAGCAGTCAACAAGTCCGGGACAGGGGGCTCGGGGAGACCCAGTACTTC
CASSQQVRDRGLGETQYF
>TRBJ2-5|-|TRBV7-3|-
TGTGCCAGCAGCTTGAGCAGGCAAGAGACCCAGTACTTC
CASSLSRQETQYF
>TRBJ2-1|-|TRBV5-1|-
TGCGCCAGCAGCAAAAGCCGGGTCCTAATTCTCCATGAGCAGTTCTTC
CASSKSRVLILHEQFF
>TRBJ2-7|-|TRBV7-9|TRBD2
TGTGCCAGCAGCTTGGCCGCTAGCGGGGCTTCCTCCGAGCAGTACTTC
CASSLAASGASSEQYF
>TRBJ2-3|-|TRBV5-4|TRBD2
TGTGCCAGCAGCCCTTCGTACGGGGGGGATAATACGCAGTATTTT
CASSPSYGGDNTQYF
>TRBJ1-5|-|TRBV6-5|-
TGTGCCAGCTATTGGTCTCACAGACGACATGGGCCCCAGCATTTT
CASYWSHRRHGPQHF
>TRBJ2-1|-|TRBV25-1|-
TGTGCCAGCAGTGAATATCGGCACCAAGGGAATGAGCAGTTCTTC
CASSEYRHQGNEQFF
>TRBJ2-6|once|TRBV27|TRBD1
TGTGCCAGCAGTTTTGGGACAGGGGCTCGCGGTGGGGCCAACGTCCTGACTTTC
CASSFGTGARGGANVLTF
>TRBJ1-6|-|TRBV28|-
TGTGCCAGCAGTTTATGGCCGATCTGGGGCAAAGTTAATTCACCCCTCCACTTT
CASSLWPIWGKVNSPLHF
>TRBJ2-7|-|TRBV28|TRBD2
TGTGCCAGCACCCCGTACCGGCGGGAGTACTACGAGCAGTACTTC
CASTPYRREYYEQYF
>TRBJ1-5|few|TRBV28|-
TGTGCCAGCAGTTTCAGGAGCAATCAGCCCCAGCATTTT
CASSFRSNQPQHF
>TRBJ2-5|-|TRBV15|-
TGTGCCACCAGCAGATTTTCGGCGGGCGGGGAGACCCAGTACTTC
CATSRFSAGGETQYF
>TRBJ1-1|few|TRBV14|-
TGTGCCAGCAGCCAACAGGTGGACACTGAAGCTTTCTTT
CASSQQVDTEAFF
>TRBJ2-5|-|TRBV4-1|-
TGCGCCAGCAGCCAAGATCAGGGGTACCAAGAGACCCAGTACTTC
CASSQDQGYQETQYF
>TRBJ2-7|-|TRBV28|TRBD1
TGTGCCAGCAGTTCCTCCGGGACAGGGGTGTTTGGGGAGCAGTACTTC
CASSSSGTGVFGEQYF
>TRBJ2-2|-|TRBV7-2|-
TGTGCCAGCAGCCCCCGGTCGACCGGGGAGCTGTTTTTT
CASSPRSTGELFF
>TRBJ1-1|few|TRBV5-1|TRBD1
TGCGCCAGCAGACCCAACAGGGGGCGACACACTGAAGCTTTCTTT
CASRPNRGRHTEAFF
>TRBJ2-1|-|TRBV6-4|TRBD2
TGTGCCAGCAGTAATAGCGGGAGGGCAAATGAGCAGTTCTTC
CASSNSGRANEQFF